This T cell receptor beta chain came from a study of blood T cell repertoires in COVID-19. The overall study: From the United States, Italy and Spain came samples of acute and convalescent COVID-19. PBMCs, B-cell-depleted T cells, or T cells were the source of the cDNA or gDNA that made up the material.

The germline gives CDR1 KGHSH, CDR2 LQKENI. The CDR3 totals 16 residues. V shed 0 bases, J shed 1 base, and the junction held 2 bases outside the gene matches. As handled by the study authors: It was from reference gene primer amplification that nucleated cell counts were estimated. Profiled with immunoSEQ multiplex PCR; TCRdb holds only in-frame clones, not every one. That table gives V, J and clone size, and the DNA gave D and trimming. Of around 50,000 clones in the sample, 70% to 90% were seen once. The source is a man aged 40-55 years with active COVID-19. The chain joins TRBV18 to TRBJ2-1; TRBD1 agrees at 8 bases. Sequencing was carried out using peripheral blood. CDR3 coding DNA: TGTGCCAGCTCACCACCGCAGGGGGCGTCCTACAATGAGCAGTTCTTC. Translation gives CASSPPQGASYNEQFF.